One sample yielded the 13 T cell receptor beta chains listed below, sequenced in a study of blood T cell repertoires in COVID-19. Using immunoSEQ multiplex PCR, the repertoire was profiled, and TCRdb retains in-frame clones only, with some absent. The table records some 270,000 clones, approximately 85% of them present only once. The sequenced material came from peripheral blood. These receptors were taken from a human donor with COVID-19, enrolled during active disease. The donor label of this sample is uncertain.

This sequence joins TRBV19 and TRBJ2-3, with TRBD2 matching 9 bases. CDR3 size: 15 residues. The V gene's germline CDR1 is LNHDA and CDR2 SQIVND (reference sequence). The V gene end was trimmed by 10 bases and the J gene end by 3 bases; junction bases not matched to a gene: 11. As DNA, the CDR3 is TGTGCCACCACGAGGGTAGCGGGAGAAACAGATACGCAGTATTTT. It yields the protein CATTRVAGETDTQYF.

The chain recombines TRBV29-1 with TRBJ2-7, with TRBD1 matching over 7 bases. CDR3 length: 11 amino acids. With V trimmed by 7 bases and J by 5 bases, 5 bases remained unmatched. CDR1 SQVTM and CDR2 ANQGSEA come from the germline V gene. CDR3 DNA sequence: TGCAGCGCCGCTACAGGGGACGAGCAGTACTTC. This sequence encodes CSAATGDEQYF.

The J gene is TRBJ1-4, the V gene TRBV2; 7 bases match TRBD1. Trimming took 6 bases from V and 8 from J; bases not matched to a gene: 3. Germline assignment: CDR1 SNHLY and CDR2 FYNNEI. The CDR3 sequence is 12 residues long. The CDR3 reads CASRTDREKLFF. In DNA form, the CDR3 reads TGTGCCAGCAGGACGGACAGGGAAAAACTGTTTTTT. The whole variable domain, filled in from reference TRBV2 and TRBJ1-4, reads EPEVTQTPSHQVTQMGQEVILRCVPISNHLYFYWYRQILGQKVEFLVSFYNNEISEKSEIFDDQFSVERPDGSNFTLKIRSTKLEDSAMYFCASRTDREKLFFGSGTQLSVL.

This clone was seen a single time. CDR3 region: CASSPSDRGAKNIQYF. Written as DNA, the CDR3 is TGTGCCAGCAGCCCTTCAGACAGGGGAGCCAAAAACATTCAGTACTTC. The rearrangement uses TRBV3-1 (or the pseudogene TRBV3-2) and TRBJ2-4, with TRBD1 matching over 8 bases. Germline lookup yields CDR1 LGHDT and CDR2 YNNKEL (reference sequence). The junction had 5 bases not matched to a gene; V was cut back by 4 bases and J by 0 bases. CDR3 length equals 16 residues.

The chain recombines TRBV6-6 with TRBJ2-3, with 7 bases identical to TRBD2. The germline CDR1 and CDR2 sequences are MNHNY and SVGAGI (reference sequence). The CDR3 totals 16 residues. V was pared by 10 bases and J by 4 bases, with 17 bases of the junction left unmatched. The CDR3 is CATSSPGLSHPDTQYF. The CDR3 bases are TGTGCCACCTCGAGTCCGGGACTAAGTCATCCAGATACGCAGTATTTT.

This chain links TRBV19 with TRBJ1-5; 10 bases agree with TRBD1. In germline, CDR1 is LNHDA, CDR2 SQIVND (reference sequence). The CDR3 is made up of 17 amino acids. The J segment lost 3 bases and the V segment lost 3 bases, leaving 8 bases of the junction unmatched. As DNA, the CDR3 is TGTGCCAGTAGTATTAGACCCGGGACAGGGGCCAATCAGCCCCAGCATTTT. This encodes CASSIRPGTGANQPQHF.

The gene calls are TRBV6-5 and TRBJ2-1, with TRBD1 matching over 9 bases. The trim removed 5 bases at V and 7 bases at J, leaving 6 bases unmatched. Germline loops: CDR1 MNHEY, CDR2 SVGAGI. There are 14 residues in the CDR3. Written as DNA, the CDR3 is TGTGCCAGCAGTCCCGGGACAGGGACGAATGAGCAGTTCTTC. Translated, it gives CASSPGTGTNEQFF.

This clone was recorded once. The rearrangement links TRBV19 to TRBJ2-5; 16 bases agree with TRBD2. Germline V gene lookup returns CDR1 LNHDA and CDR2 SQIVND (reference sequence). V was clipped by 6 bases and J by 5 bases; unmatched bases: 6. The CDR3 is made up of 16 amino acids. The CDR3 DNA reads TGTGCCAGTAGGAAACCGGGACTAGCGGGAGGGGAGACCCAGTACTTC. Protein product: CASRKPGLAGGETQYF.

The rearrangement links TRBV4-3 to TRBJ2-3; possible D gene TRBD2, 5 bases. The V and J ends lost 2 bases and 1 base respectively, with 13 bases between them. The CDR3 loop spans 16 amino acids. CDR1 is LGHNA and CDR2 is YSLEER in the germline V gene. CDR3 region: CASSQQLLGGTDTQYF. The CDR3 nucleotides are TGCGCCAGCAGCCAACAACTACTAGGCGGCACAGATACGCAGTATTTT.

CDR3 protein: CASSLQPTVDSGNTIYF. The CDR3 bases are TGTGCCAGCTCACTCCAGCCGACAGTGGACTCTGGAAACACCATATATTTT. This sequence joins TRBV18 and TRBJ1-3; D may be TRBD1 (5 bases). The CDR3 spans 17 residues. Trimming pared 4 bases from V and 0 bases from J, leaving 16 bases between. Germline CDR1 is KGHSH and CDR2 is LQKENI.

This clone was counted only a few times. The J gene is TRBJ2-3, the V gene TRBV5-6; TRBD2 aligns across 7 bases. CDR3 length: 16 amino acids. The J segment lost 0 bases and the V segment lost 2 bases, leaving 6 bases of the junction unmatched. Germline lookup yields CDR1 SGHDT and CDR2 YYEEEE. CDR3 DNA sequence: TGTGCCAGCAGCTTCCCGGCTAGCGGTAGCACAGATACGCAGTATTTT. Translation gives CASSFPASGSTDTQYF. Based on the CDR3 plus reference TRBV5-6 and TRBJ2-3, the full variable domain is DAGVTQSPTHLIKTRGQQVTLRCSPKSGHDTVSWYQQALGQGPQFIFQYYEEEERQRGNFPDRFSGHQFPNYSSELNVNALLLGDSALYLCASSFPASGSTDTQYFGPGTRLTVL.

The V and J genes are TRBV11-2 and TRBJ2-5, with 7 bases lining up with TRBD1. This CDR3 region has 14 residues. From germline, CDR1 is SGHAT and CDR2 FQNNGV. With 5 bases clipped from V and 4 bases from J, the junction kept 7 bases outside the gene matches. The CDR3 coding sequence is TGTGCCAGCAGCCGACAGGGACGGTTAGAGACCCAGTACTTC. It specifies CASSRQGRLETQYF.

The chain couples TRBV3-1 (or the pseudogene TRBV3-2) to TRBJ2-7, with 11 bases identical to TRBD2. Germline assignment: CDR1 LGHDT and CDR2 YNNKEL (reference sequence). J was trimmed by 3 bases and V by 4 bases; bases with no gene match: 8. The CDR3 contains 16 residues. CDR3 sequence (DNA): TGTGCCAGCAGCCGAGCGGGGACTAGCGGAAACTACGAGCAGTACTTC. Residues: CASSRAGTSGNYEQYF.